Each of the 8 T cell receptor beta chains below was sequenced from the same sample in a study of cytomegalovirus exposure and HLA in healthy donors. Primers included in the PCR were 60 Vbeta and 13 Jbeta primers. The assay was immunoSEQ multiplex PCR, and TCRdb's table has in-frame clones only and misses some. Among hundreds of thousands of clones listed, 70% were seen once. Sequencing was carried out using PBMCs. The receptors were sampled from a man aged 40-49 years in good health and CMV-seropositive.

Only one count was recorded for this clone. The chain links TRBV19 to TRBJ1-5; maybe TRBD1 (5 bases). This CDR3 is built from 13 residues. CDR1 and CDR2 from the germline V gene are LNHDA and SQIVND (reference sequence). The DNA of the CDR3 is TGTGCTGCGGGGGGGACGGACAATCAGCCCCAGCATTTT. Translated: CAAGGTDNQPQHF. The full variable domain, completed using reference TRBV19 and TRBJ1-5, is DGGITQSPKYLFRKEGQNVTLSCEQNLNHDAMYWYRQDPGQGLRLIYYSQIVNDFQKGDIAEGYSVSREKKESFPLTVTSAQKNPTAFYLCAAGGTDNQPQHFGDGTRLSIL.

The rearrangement uses TRBV11-1 and TRBJ2-2, with a weak D call TRBD1 (5 bases). CDR3 size: 13 residues. Germline CDR1 and CDR2: SGHAT and FQDESV (reference sequence). Trimming shortened V by 7 bases and J by 4 bases, and 10 bases separated the two germline ends. The CDR3 nucleotides are TGTGCCAGCAACGTAAGGGGCACCGGGGAGCTGTTTTTT. Its protein is CASNVRGTGELFF. The whole variable domain, filled in from reference TRBV11-1 and TRBJ2-2, reads EAEVAQSPRYKITEKSQAVAFWCDPISGHATLYWYRQILGQGPELLVQFQDESVVDDSQLPKDRFSAERLKGVDSTLKIQPAELGDSAMYLCASNVRGTGELFFGEGSRLTVL.

The chain is built from TRBV7-7 and TRBJ2-1; D is ambiguous. From germline, CDR1 is SSHAT and CDR2 FNYEAQ (reference sequence). V was shortened by 2 bases and J by 5 bases, with 7 bases between the two germline ends. The CDR3 sequence is 13 residues long. The DNA for the CDR3 is TGTGCCAGCAGCTTAAGGCAGGACAATGAGCAGTTCTTC. The encoded protein is CASSLRQDNEQFF.

The chain couples TRBV7-2 to TRBJ1-1; D gene unclear. CDR1 is SGHTA and CDR2 is FQGNSA in the germline V gene. CDR3 size: 15 residues. The V and J ends lost 5 bases and 5 bases respectively, with 18 bases between them. CDR3 amino acids: CASSLYGRTGTEAFF. The CDR3 region has the DNA TGTGCCAGCAGCCTCTACGGCAGGACGGGGACTGAAGCTTTCTTT.

V and J are TRBV4-1 and TRBJ2-5; TRBD2 aligns across 11 bases. CDR1 is MGHRA and CDR2 is YSYEKL in the germline V gene. The CDR3 totals 16 residues. V trimming: 4 bases; J trimming: 5 bases; junction bases outside the gene matches: 9. This CDR3 is CASSPTSGAPGETQYF. The DNA for the CDR3 is TGCGCCAGCAGCCCGACTAGCGGGGCCCCGGGCGAGACCCAGTACTTC.

This clone was picked up a small number of times. V gene TRBV6-5 combines with J gene TRBJ1-6; 9 nucleotides agree with TRBD1. The CDR3 covers 14 residues. V lost 6 bases to trimming and J lost 6 bases; unmatched junction nucleotides: 3. CDR1 and CDR2 (germline): MNHEY, SVGAGI. CDR3 protein: CASRQTGGNSPLHF. CDR3 in DNA: TGTGCCAGCAGACAGACAGGGGGTAATTCACCCCTCCACTTT.

The chain links TRBV6-1 to TRBJ1-6; TRBD1 aligns across 9 bases. V gave up 4 bases and J gave up 8 bases; unmatched junction bases: 9. The germline gives CDR1 MNHNS, CDR2 SASEGT. The CDR3 is 16 amino acids. CDR3 in amino acids: CASSVQQGARDSPLHF. As DNA, the CDR3 is TGTGCCAGCAGTGTACAACAGGGGGCGCGGGATTCACCCCTCCACTTT.

The rearrangement joins TRBV5-6 to TRBJ2-5, with D possibly TRBD2 on 6 matching bases. Germline CDR1 reads SGHDT; CDR2 reads YYEEEE. This CDR3 is built from 15 residues. Trimming shortened V by 6 bases and J by 4 bases, and 19 bases separated the two germline ends. CDR3 loop: CASTLSGDFTETQYF. The DNA of the CDR3 is TGTGCCAGCACCCTCTCGGGGGATTTTACAGAGACCCAGTACTTC.